A single sample gave rise to the 5 T cell receptor beta chains below, sequenced in a study of blood T cell repertoires in COVID-19. Method: immunoSEQ multiplex PCR; TCRdb's copy keeps in-frame clones and lacks some. The sample lists tens of thousands of clones, about nine tenths occurring once. Input material: peripheral blood. Receptors were obtained from a woman in her sixties or seventies with active COVID-19.

The J gene is TRBJ2-1, the V gene TRBV2; 11 nucleotides agree with TRBD1. Germline assignment: CDR1 SNHLY and CDR2 FYNNEI. CDR3 size: 15 residues. Trimming at V came to 5 bases and at J to 3 bases, leaving 3 bases not matched to a gene. The CDR3 region is CASSSDRGRYNEQFF. CDR3 in DNA: TGTGCCAGCAGTTCGGACAGGGGGCGCTACAATGAGCAGTTCTTC.

This chain joins TRBV9 and TRBJ1-2; 7 positions agree with TRBD1. This CDR3 is built from 15 residues. Trimming cost V 0 bases and J 5 bases; bases outside gene matches: 7. Looked up from germline, CDR1 is SGDLS and CDR2 is YYNGEE. The CDR3 sequence: CASSVADRAAYGYTF. The CDR3 bases are TGTGCCAGCAGCGTAGCAGACAGGGCGGCTTATGGCTACACCTTC.

This sequence joins TRBV4-1 and TRBJ1-1; TRBD1 agrees at 11 bases. Germline V gives CDR1 MGHRA, CDR2 YSYEKL. J was trimmed by 4 bases and V by 1 base; bases with no gene match: 5. This CDR3 has 16 residues. CDR3 DNA sequence: TGCGCCAGCAGCCAAGTAGGACAGGGGGCGGGCACTGAAGCTTTCTTT. Encoded protein: CASSQVGQGAGTEAFF.

The chain uses TRBV6-5 and TRBJ1-2, with D tentatively TRBD1 (5 bases). This CDR3 spans 16 amino acids. The V gene lost 3 bases and the J gene lost 2 bases, with 16 bases spanning the gap. Germline V lookup: CDR1 MNHEY, CDR2 SVGAGI. The CDR3 coding sequence is TGTGCCAGCAGTTATTTGGGGGGTTCCACAAACTATGGCTACACCTTC. Protein: CASSYLGGSTNYGYTF.

The V call is TRBV6-2 or TRBV6-3, the J call TRBJ1-6; D is unresolved. Germline V gives CDR1 MNHEY, CDR2 SVGEGT. Trimming removed 5 bases from V and 10 bases from J, with 9 bases in between. The CDR3 has 12 amino acids. DNA of the CDR3: TGTGCCAGCAGTCCCATGAGGTCACCCCTCCACTTT. This gives the protein CASSPMRSPLHF.